These 31 T cell receptor beta chains share one sample of origin, sequenced in a study of cytomegalovirus exposure and HLA in healthy donors. The repertoire was sequenced with immunoSEQ multiplex PCR; TCRdb's copy has only in-frame clones and lacks some. The table lists over 200,000 clones, around 91% of them singletons. The material sequenced was PBMCs. The receptors come from a woman aged 30 to 39 in good health and CMV-seronegative.

The rearrangement uses TRBV28 and TRBJ2-7, with a tentative D call TRBD1 (6 bases). CDR3 length: 17 residues. CDR1 is MDHEN, CDR2 SYDVKM, per germline. The ends were cut back, 1 base at V and 4 bases at J, with 20 bases in the middle. The CDR3 loop is CASSLYGGRQRRYEQYF. As DNA, the CDR3 is TGTGCCAGCAGTTTATATGGGGGCAGGCAAAGGCGATACGAGCAGTACTTC.

The chain uses TRBV28 and TRBJ2-7; tentatively, D is TRBD1 or TRBD2 (5 bases each). The CDR3 runs to 17 residues. Deletions cut 7 bases from V and 5 bases from J, with 27 bases between. Germline lookup yields CDR1 MDHEN and CDR2 SYDVKM. The chain's CDR3 is CASNPLRQTGTANEQYF. The CDR3 coding sequence is TGTGCCAGCAATCCTTTACGGCAGACCGGGACGGCGAACGAGCAGTACTTC.

The chain couples TRBV6-1 to TRBJ2-5; no clear D gene. V gave up 2 bases and J gave up 3 bases, with 19 bases separating them. The CDR3 contains 17 residues. Germline CDR1 and CDR2: MNHNS and SASEGT. The CDR3 sequence: CASSEWKGLGSKETQYF. The CDR3 DNA reads TGTGCCAGCAGTGAATGGAAAGGTCTGGGGTCGAAAGAGACCCAGTACTTC.

The gene calls are TRBV27 and TRBJ2-7, with TRBD1 matching over 9 bases. V was pared by 5 bases and J by 4 bases, with 6 bases of the junction left unmatched. The length of the CDR3 is 14 residues. CDR1 and CDR2 from the germline V gene are MNHEY and SMNVEV (reference sequence). The CDR3 DNA reads as TGTGCCAGCAGTGAACAGGGGGCGTCTTACGAGCAGTACTTC. Translating it yields CASSEQGASYEQYF.

The chain links TRBV5-1 to TRBJ2-7, with D possibly matching TRBD2 (5 bases). With 2 bases removed from V and 2 bases from J, the gap between germline ends came to 14 bases. Germline V lookup: CDR1 SGHRS, CDR2 YFSETQ. The CDR3 contains 15 residues. The CDR3 DNA sequence: TGCGCCAGCAGCTTCGATTCGACTACCGCCTACGAGCAGTACTTC. This codes for CASSFDSTTAYEQYF.

The chain combines TRBV2 with TRBJ2-1; 7 nucleotides align to TRBD2. Germline CDR1 SNHLY, CDR2 FYNNEI. The CDR3 has 15 residues. V was clipped by 9 bases and J by 5 bases; unmatched bases: 13. The CDR3 DNA sequence: TGTGCCAGGAGCCAAGGGGCTAGCGGACACAATGAGCAGTTCTTC. The encoded protein is CARSQGASGHNEQFF.

The rearrangement uses TRBV5-1 and TRBJ2-3; 11 bases agree with TRBD2. In germline, CDR1 is SGHRS, CDR2 YFSETQ. V dropped 3 bases and J dropped 0; count of bases not matched to a gene: 3. The CDR3 is 16 residues long. CDR3 sequence reads: CASSWGLAASTDTQYF. Here the CDR3 DNA reads TGCGCCAGCAGCTGGGGACTAGCGGCCAGCACAGATACGCAGTATTTT.

This clone was seen a single time. The chain recombines TRBV5-1 with TRBJ1-4, with D unclear. The V end was cut by 4 bases, the J end by 0 bases, with 16 bases between. CDR3 length: 17 amino acids. Germline CDR1 reads SGHRS; CDR2 reads YFSETQ. The CDR3 region is CASSLWPPSTTNEKLFF. The CDR3 DNA is TGCGCCAGCAGCCTATGGCCTCCCAGCACAACTAATGAAAAACTGTTTTTT.

The V call is TRBV2, the J call TRBJ2-3, with 11 bases aligning to TRBD2. J lost 0 bases, V lost 6 bases, and 5 bases had no gene match. The CDR3 is 16 amino acids. Germline V gene data show CDR1 as SNHLY and CDR2 as FYNNEI. CDR3 loop: CASRTTSGRSTDTQYF. The CDR3 DNA follows: TGTGCCAGCAGAACCACTAGCGGGAGAAGCACAGATACGCAGTATTTT.

This clone has just one count. This chain links TRBV28 with TRBJ2-1, with 7 bases aligning to TRBD2. V shed 6 bases, J shed 5 bases, and the junction held 10 bases outside the gene matches. The CDR3 totals 15 residues. Germline values: CDR1 MDHEN, CDR2 SYDVKM. The CDR3 loop reads CASRYQPGTNNEQFF. The CDR3 nucleotides are TGTGCCAGCAGGTATCAGCCAGGGACTAACAATGAGCAGTTCTTC.

The rearrangement joins TRBV5-4 to TRBJ2-7; D unclear. This CDR3 is built from 12 residues. Trimming removed 4 bases from V and 3 bases from J, with 8 bases in between. The germline V gene has CDR1 SGHNT and CDR2 YYREEE (reference sequence). The CDR3 bases are TGTGCCAGCAGCAACCCCCACTACGAGCAGTACTTC. Translating it yields CASSNPHYEQYF.

Here the CDR3 reads CASSFEGTEAFF. The CDR3 DNA reads as TGTGCCAGCAGCTTCGAGGGCACTGAAGCTTTCTTT. The chain recombines TRBV11-3 with TRBJ1-1; D call uncertain. The length of the CDR3 is 12 residues. V lost 3 bases and J 4 bases, leaving 6 bases between the germline ends. Germline V gene lookup returns CDR1 SGHNT and CDR2 YENEEA.

This clone has just a few counts. The genes are TRBV9 and TRBJ1-1; tentatively, D is TRBD1 (5 bases). This CDR3 contains 15 residues. Germline lookup yields CDR1 SGDLS and CDR2 YYNGEE. V was shortened by 3 bases and J by 1 base, with 13 bases between the two germline ends. CDR3 protein: CASSATGLENTEAFF. The CDR3 nucleotides are TGTGCCAGCAGCGCAACAGGACTAGAGAACACTGAAGCTTTCTTT. Complete variable domain (other parts from reference TRBV9 and TRBJ1-1): DSGVTQTPKHLITATGQRVTLRCSPRSGDLSVYWYQQSLDQGLQFLIQYYNGEERAKGNILERFSAQQFPDLHSELNLSSLELGDSALYFCASSATGLENTEAFFGQGTRLTVV.

The V and J genes are TRBV9 and TRBJ1-1; D is possibly TRBD1 (5 bases). The germline gives CDR1 SGDLS, CDR2 YYNGEE. This CDR3 contains 14 residues. V lost 4 bases and J lost 0, with 10 bases in between. The DNA of the CDR3 is TGTGCCAGCAGCCCAGGGACGGTGAACACTGAAGCTTTCTTT. It codes for CASSPGTVNTEAFF.

The chain's CDR3 is CASSELSGTVQETQYF. CDR3 DNA sequence: TGTGCCAGCAGTGAGTTATCCGGGACAGTTCAAGAGACCCAGTACTTC. The rearrangement joins TRBV25-1 to TRBJ2-5; 7 nucleotides line up with TRBD1. CDR1 and CDR2 from the germline V gene are MGHDK and SYGVNS. The ends lost 3 bases at V and 2 bases at J; junction bases unmatched: 9. The CDR3 spans 16 residues.

The V and J genes are TRBV29-1 and TRBJ2-5; 12 bases match TRBD1. J gave up 1 base and V 7 bases, and 7 bases lay outside the gene matches. Germline CDR1 SQVTM, CDR2 ANQGSEA. The CDR3 has 15 residues. CDR3 coding DNA: TGCAGCGGGACCCGGGGACAGGGGGCCCAAGAGACCCAGTACTTC. This gives the protein CSGTRGQGAQETQYF. Filled out from reference TRBV29-1 and TRBJ2-5, the complete variable domain reads SAVISQKPSRDICQRGTSLTIQCQVDSQVTMMFWYRQQPGQSLTLIATANQGSEATYESGFVIDKFPISRPNLTFSTLTVSNMSPEDSSIYLCSGTRGQGAQETQYFGPGTRLLVL.

The chain joins TRBV7-9 to TRBJ2-2; TRBD2 might be the D (6 bases). V was trimmed by 4 bases and J by 4 bases, leaving 13 bases between them. The CDR3 is 15 residues long. The V gene's germline CDR1 is SEHNR and CDR2 FQNEAQ (reference sequence). The CDR3 nucleotides are TGTGCCAGCAGCTCCTCTAGCGAGGGCACCGGGGAGCTGTTTTTT. It translates to CASSSSSEGTGELFF.

The chain links TRBV25-1 to TRBJ2-7; the D gene is possibly TRBD2 (6 bases). Deletions cut 7 bases from V and 0 bases from J, with 13 bases between. Germline CDR1 and CDR2: MGHDK and SYGVNS. This CDR3 spans 14 amino acids. The CDR3 loop reads CASNQAGSSYEQYF. The CDR3 nucleotides read TGTGCCAGCAATCAGGCGGGAAGCTCCTACGAGCAGTACTTC.

This chain joins TRBV29-1 and TRBJ2-3; TRBD2 matches 12 bases. This CDR3 region has 15 residues. J gave up 4 bases and V 6 bases, and 8 bases lay outside the gene matches. Germline-derived CDR1 and CDR2 are SQVTM and ANQGSEA. The CDR3 nucleotides are TGCAGCGTCTCCCCCCTAGCGGGAGGGCCAGATACGCAGTATTTT. Its translation: CSVSPLAGGPDTQYF.

V usage is TRBV28 and J usage is TRBJ2-7; possible D gene TRBD1, 6 bases. Germline-derived CDR1 and CDR2 are MDHEN and SYDVKM. V shed 5 bases and J shed 3 bases, with 20 bases lying between them. The CDR3 sequence is 16 residues long. CDR3 nucleotide sequence: TGTGCCAGCAGTCCTGTAGGTGGACAGTTACTCTACGAGCAGTACTTC. This translates into CASSPVGGQLLYEQYF.

The chain uses TRBV19 and TRBJ2-1, with a weak D call TRBD2 (6 bases). Deletions cut 0 bases from V and 6 bases from J, with 12 bases between. Germline-derived CDR1 and CDR2 are LNHDA and SQIVND (reference sequence). This CDR3 contains 15 residues. The CDR3, as DNA: TGTGCCAGTAGTATAGACGGGAGTGCGGTCAATGAGCAGTTCTTC. The encoded protein is CASSIDGSAVNEQFF.

The chain recombines TRBV28 with TRBJ2-7; D might be TRBD1 or TRBD2, each matching 5 bases. The ends were cut back, 6 bases at V and 3 bases at J, with 9 bases in the middle. The CDR3 has 12 amino acids. Per germline, CDR1 MDHEN and CDR2 SYDVKM. The CDR3 region is CASRAGGYEQYF. The CDR3 DNA is TGTGCCAGCAGGGCTGGGGGCTACGAGCAGTACTTC.

This clone was detected once. This chain connects TRBV27 to TRBJ1-3; weak D call: TRBD1 (5 bases). Germline lookup yields CDR1 MNHEY and CDR2 SMNVEV (reference sequence). CDR3 length equals 15 residues. The V and J ends lost 6 bases and 4 bases respectively, with 16 bases between them. CDR3 in amino acids: CASRAGFSSGNTIYF. CDR3 coding DNA: TGTGCCAGCAGAGCAGGGTTTTCGTCAGGAAACACCATATATTTT.

J is TRBJ2-5 and V is TRBV7-2; TRBD1 matches 7 bases. V trimming: 5 bases; J trimming: 2 bases; junction bases outside the gene matches: 5. Germline CDR1 reads SGHTA; CDR2 reads FQGNSA. The CDR3 sequence is 14 residues long. In nucleotides, the CDR3 is TGTGCCAGCAGCGGTCGCAGGGGGCAAGAGACCCAGTACTTC. This codes for CASSGRRGQETQYF. The variable domain in full, completed from reference TRBV7-2 and TRBJ2-5, reads GAGVSQSPSNKVTEKGKDVELRCDPISGHTALYWYRQSLGQGLEFLIYFQGNSAPDKSGLPSDRFSAERTGGSVSTLTIQRTQQEDSAVYLCASSGRRGQETQYFGPGTRLLVL.

This clone was picked up a small number of times. The chain has TRBV5-4 and TRBJ1-2; D is possibly TRBD1 (6 bases). The CDR3 extends over 12 amino acids. Trimming stripped 3 bases from V and 7 bases from J, with 10 bases between. Germline V lookup: CDR1 SGHNT, CDR2 YYREEE (reference sequence). DNA of the CDR3: TGTGCCAGCAGCTGGGGACAAGCTGGCTACACCTTC. Translating gives CASSWGQAGYTF.

This clone was counted between two and nine times. This chain connects TRBV6-6 to TRBJ1-5, with 7 bases lining up with TRBD1. The CDR3 consists of 14 residues. The germline CDR1 and CDR2 sequences are MNHNY and SVGAGI (reference sequence). V was clipped by 4 bases and J by 4 bases; unmatched bases: 4. CDR3 sequence (DNA): TGTGCCAGCAGTTGGGTACAGGGGAATCAGCCCCAGCATTTT. It yields the protein CASSWVQGNQPQHF.

The V and J genes are TRBV7-2 and TRBJ2-7, with D possibly being TRBD2 (6 bases). CDR3 length equals 13 residues. The V gene lost 3 bases and the J gene lost 6 bases, with 12 bases spanning the gap. Germline V lookup: CDR1 SGHTA, CDR2 FQGNSA. CDR3: CASSLGGAGEQYF. CDR3 nucleotides: TGTGCCAGCAGCTTGGGGGGTGCCGGCGAGCAGTACTTC. The full variable domain, rest sourced from reference TRBV7-2 and TRBJ2-7, is GAGVSQSPSNKVTEKGKDVELRCDPISGHTALYWYRQSLGQGLEFLIYFQGNSAPDKSGLPSDRFSAERTGGSVSTLTIQRTQQEDSAVYLCASSLGGAGEQYFGPGTRLTVT.

CDR3 residues: CASSLASTADTQYF. The CDR3 nucleotides are TGTGCCAGCAGCTTGGCCAGTACCGCAGATACGCAGTATTTT. V gene TRBV5-4 combines with J gene TRBJ2-3, with D hard to call. Germline assignment: CDR1 SGHNT and CDR2 YYREEE (reference sequence). The CDR3 consists of 14 residues. Trimming took 0 bases from V and 4 from J, leaving 9 bases between them.

The chain links TRBV7-9 to TRBJ1-2; D not resolved. Between the trimmed V and J ends, which lost 9 bases and 4 bases, there was a span of 12 bases. Looked up from germline, CDR1 is SEHNR and CDR2 is FQNEAQ (reference sequence). The CDR3 runs 12 residues. In DNA, the CDR3 is TGTGCCAGTCGGCGGTTAGGCTATGGCTACACCTTC. It is translated as CASRRLGYGYTF. The variable domain in full, completed from reference TRBV7-9 and TRBJ1-2, reads DTGVSQNPRHKITKRGQNVTFRCDPISEHNRLYWYRQTLGQGPEFLTYFQNEAQLEKSRLLSDRFSAERPKGSFSTLEIQRTEQGDSAMYLCASRRLGYGYTFGSGTRLTVV.

The V call is TRBV29-1, the J call TRBJ2-1; D not certain. V was shortened by 1 base and J by 10 bases, with 8 bases between the two germline ends. Per germline, CDR1 SQVTM and CDR2 ANQGSEA. The CDR3 sequence is 11 residues long. This CDR3 reads CSVEAGSEQFF. The CDR3 DNA follows: TGCAGCGTTGAAGCTGGCTCGGAGCAGTTCTTC.

The chain links TRBV7-2 to TRBJ2-4; 7 nucleotides match TRBD2. Trimming cost V 2 bases and J 6 bases; bases outside gene matches: 7. Germline V lookup: CDR1 SGHTA, CDR2 FQGNSA. This CDR3 is 15 amino acids long. CDR3 region: CASSLRGGRGNIQYF. CDR3 in DNA: TGTGCCAGCAGCTTAAGGGGCGGGAGAGGAAACATTCAGTACTTC.